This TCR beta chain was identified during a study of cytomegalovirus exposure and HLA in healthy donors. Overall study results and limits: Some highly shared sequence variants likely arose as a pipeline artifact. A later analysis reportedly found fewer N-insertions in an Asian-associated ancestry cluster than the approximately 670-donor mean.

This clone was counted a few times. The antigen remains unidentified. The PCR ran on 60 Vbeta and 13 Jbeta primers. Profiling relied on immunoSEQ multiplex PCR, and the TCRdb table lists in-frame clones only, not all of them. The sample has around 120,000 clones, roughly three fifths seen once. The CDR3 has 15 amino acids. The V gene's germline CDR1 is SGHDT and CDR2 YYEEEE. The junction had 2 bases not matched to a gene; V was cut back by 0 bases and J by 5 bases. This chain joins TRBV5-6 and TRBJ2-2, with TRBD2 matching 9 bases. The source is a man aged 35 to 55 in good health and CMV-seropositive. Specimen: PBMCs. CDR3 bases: TGTGCCAGCAGCTTGGTAGCGGGAGTAACCGGGGAGCTGTTTTTT. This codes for CASSLVAGVTGELFF.